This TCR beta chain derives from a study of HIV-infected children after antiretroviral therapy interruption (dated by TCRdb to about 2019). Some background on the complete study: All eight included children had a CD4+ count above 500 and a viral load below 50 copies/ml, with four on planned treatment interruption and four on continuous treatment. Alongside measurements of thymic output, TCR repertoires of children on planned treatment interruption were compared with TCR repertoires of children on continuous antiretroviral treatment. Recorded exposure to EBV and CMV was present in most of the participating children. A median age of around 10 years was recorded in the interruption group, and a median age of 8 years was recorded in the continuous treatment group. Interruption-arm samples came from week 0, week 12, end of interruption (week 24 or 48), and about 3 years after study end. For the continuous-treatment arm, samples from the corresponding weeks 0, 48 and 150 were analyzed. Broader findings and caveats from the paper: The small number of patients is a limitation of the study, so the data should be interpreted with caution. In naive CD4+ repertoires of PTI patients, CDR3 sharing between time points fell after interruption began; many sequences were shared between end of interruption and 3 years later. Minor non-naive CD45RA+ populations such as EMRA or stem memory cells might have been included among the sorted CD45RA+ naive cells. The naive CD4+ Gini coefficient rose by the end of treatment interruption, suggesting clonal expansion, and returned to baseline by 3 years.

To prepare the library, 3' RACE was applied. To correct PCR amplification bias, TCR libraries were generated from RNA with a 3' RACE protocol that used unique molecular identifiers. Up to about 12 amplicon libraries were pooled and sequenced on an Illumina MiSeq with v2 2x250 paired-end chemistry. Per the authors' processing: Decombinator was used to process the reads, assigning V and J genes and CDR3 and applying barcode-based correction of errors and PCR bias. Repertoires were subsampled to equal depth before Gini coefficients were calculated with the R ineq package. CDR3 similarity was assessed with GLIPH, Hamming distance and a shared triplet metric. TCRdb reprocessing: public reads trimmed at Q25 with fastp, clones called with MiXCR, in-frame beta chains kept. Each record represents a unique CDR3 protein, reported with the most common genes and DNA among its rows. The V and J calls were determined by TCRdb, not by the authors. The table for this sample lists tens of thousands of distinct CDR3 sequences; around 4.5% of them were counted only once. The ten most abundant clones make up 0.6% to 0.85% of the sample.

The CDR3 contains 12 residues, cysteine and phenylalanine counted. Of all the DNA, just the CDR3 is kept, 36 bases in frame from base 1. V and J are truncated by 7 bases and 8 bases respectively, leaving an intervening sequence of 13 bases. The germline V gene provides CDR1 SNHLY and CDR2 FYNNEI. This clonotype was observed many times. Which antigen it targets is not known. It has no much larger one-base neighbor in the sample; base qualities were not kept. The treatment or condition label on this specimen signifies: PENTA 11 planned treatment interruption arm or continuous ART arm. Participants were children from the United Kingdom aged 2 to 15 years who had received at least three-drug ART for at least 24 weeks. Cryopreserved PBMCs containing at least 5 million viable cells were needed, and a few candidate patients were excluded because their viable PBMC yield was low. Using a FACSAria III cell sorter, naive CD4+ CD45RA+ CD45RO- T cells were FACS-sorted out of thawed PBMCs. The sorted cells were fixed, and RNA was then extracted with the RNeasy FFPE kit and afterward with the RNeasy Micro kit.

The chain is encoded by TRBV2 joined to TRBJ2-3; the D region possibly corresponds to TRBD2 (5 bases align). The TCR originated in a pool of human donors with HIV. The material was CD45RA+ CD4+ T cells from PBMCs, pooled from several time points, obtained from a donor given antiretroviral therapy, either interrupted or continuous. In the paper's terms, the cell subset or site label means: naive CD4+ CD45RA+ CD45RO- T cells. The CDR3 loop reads CASTSGAGTQYF. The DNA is TGTGCCAGCACCTCTGGCGCGGGTACGCAGTATTTT.